The entry below describes one T cell receptor (beta chain). The antigen remains undetermined. In TCRdb, the RT-PCR reads were re-called with MiXCR into one record per CDR3 protein. The sample has roughly 550,000 distinct CDR3 sequences; 20% to 25% are singletons. The data are from a study of response to subunit inactivated influenza vaccine. General study points: Few new T cells, the authors suggested, are recruited by each seasonal influenza vaccination.

This sample also belongs to another study, concerning T cells expressing NK-cell markers. This second study notes: UMI-tagged 5'RACE template switching yielded the TCR beta cDNA.

The sample was CD4+ T cells sorted from PBMCs, taken less than 13 days after vaccination. The receptor's source is a man aged 50-59 years who received an inactivated influenza vaccine.

The CDR3 coding sequence is TGTGCCAGTTCGCGCACCGGACAGACCCAACAGTACTTC. Its protein product is CASSRTGQTQQYF. This sequence joins TRBV12-3 or TRBV12-4 and TRBJ2-5; TRBD1 might be the D (6 bases). V dropped 9 bases and J dropped 11 bases, with 22 bases sitting between them. This CDR3 is 13 amino acids long.